Listed here are 19 T cell receptor beta chains from one sample, sequenced in a study of high-grade serous ovarian cancer treatment subgroups. Tumor samples were obtained before definitive surgery or chemotherapy. The protocol was immunoSEQ multiplex PCR, while the TCRdb copy is restricted to in-frame clones and leaves out a portion. The table lists about 36,000 clones, about 79% of them singletons. The sequenced sample consisted of tumor tissue. These receptor sequences come from a human donor with high-grade serous ovarian cancer.

The CDR3 DNA is TGTGCCAGCAGTTACTCGGACCTATACACTGAAGCTTTCTTT. Translating gives CASSYSDLYTEAFF. This chain links TRBV6-6 with TRBJ1-1; D uncertain. Germline V gene lookup returns CDR1 MNHNY and CDR2 SVGAGI (reference sequence). The CDR3 loop spans 14 amino acids. The V end lost 0 bases, the J end lost 3 bases, and 8 bases lay between the germline ends.

The gene calls are TRBV7-2 and TRBJ1-5, with D tentatively TRBD1 (5 bases). Between the trimmed V and J ends, which lost 4 bases and 4 bases, there was a span of 17 bases. Looked up from germline, CDR1 is SGHTA and CDR2 is FQGNSA. The CDR3 loop spans 16 amino acids. Written as DNA, the CDR3 is TGTGCCAGCAGCTGGACGGTACCGGGGGGAAATCAGCCCCAGCATTTT. This codes for CASSWTVPGGNQPQHF.

The chain carries TRBV27 and TRBJ1-2; D is unclear. Germline assignment: CDR1 MNHEY and CDR2 SMNVEV (reference sequence). The CDR3 has 13 amino acids. V shed 6 bases and J shed 8 bases, with 16 bases lying between them. CDR3 residues: CASRPNLERGYTF. The CDR3 DNA reads as TGTGCCAGCAGACCGAATTTAGAAAGGGGCTACACCTTC.

V usage is TRBV4-3 and J usage is TRBJ1-5; 7 nucleotides line up with TRBD1. Unmatched junction bases numbered 4, after V lost 3 bases and J lost 5 bases. Germline V gene data show CDR1 as LGHNA and CDR2 as YSLEER. The CDR3 length is 14 residues. CDR3 DNA sequence: TGCGCCAGCAGCCAGCGGACAGGAGATCAGCCCCAGCATTTT. The encoded protein is CASSQRTGDQPQHF.

J is TRBJ2-7 and V is TRBV14, with TRBD2 matching 13 bases. J gave up 2 bases and V 4 bases, and 8 bases lay outside the gene matches. CDR1 SGHDN and CDR2 FVKESK come from the germline V gene. The CDR3 runs 17 residues. Here the CDR3 DNA reads TGTGCCAGCAGCCCCCCGAGACTAGCGGGAGGCCCCTACGAGCAGTACTTC. Translation: CASSPPRLAGGPYEQYF.

This clone was observed a single time. This chain connects TRBV4-3 to TRBJ1-4; no firm D call. The CDR3 sequence is 16 residues long. CDR1 LGHNA and CDR2 YSLEER come from the germline V gene. V lost 0 bases and J lost 10, with 18 bases in between. The CDR3 bases are TGCGCCAGCAGCCAAGATCCGGACCCAGACTCGGGAAAACTGTTTTTT. This codes for CASSQDPDPDSGKLFF.

The genes are TRBV7-2 and TRBJ1-6; D unresolved. The CDR3 consists of 12 residues. Germline CDR1 is SGHTA and CDR2 is FQGNSA. Trimming took 1 base from V and 11 from J, leaving 6 bases between them. The CDR3 DNA reads as TGTGCCAGCAGCTTAGGGGTTCCACCCCTCCACTTT. This codes for CASSLGVPPLHF.

The chain has TRBV27 and TRBJ1-2; TRBD1 matches at 9 bases. The J segment lost 8 bases and the V segment lost 7 bases, leaving 5 bases of the junction unmatched. Germline-derived CDR1 and CDR2 are MNHEY and SMNVEV (reference sequence). This CDR3 has 12 residues. This chain's CDR3 is CASKSTGGGYTF. The CDR3, as DNA: TGTGCCAGCAAATCGACAGGGGGAGGCTACACCTTC.

This chain joins TRBV19 and TRBJ1-1; perhaps TRBD1 as D (5 bases). The V gene lost 5 bases and the J gene lost 11 bases, with 21 bases spanning the gap. Germline loops: CDR1 LNHDA, CDR2 SQIVND (reference sequence). This CDR3 has 14 residues. The DNA of the CDR3 is TGTGCCAGTAGTGTCCCGTCGGGGGACTTGGTCGCTTTCTTT. Its translation is CASSVPSGDLVAFF.

J is TRBJ2-7 and V is TRBV19; the D gene is possibly TRBD1 (7 bases). This CDR3 is 14 amino acids long. Germline V CDR1 and CDR2: LNHDA, SQIVND (reference sequence). Trimming shortened V by 6 bases and J by 1 base, and 13 bases separated the two germline ends. Here the CDR3 DNA reads TGTGCCAGTAGCTCTCAGGGGGGATCCTACGAGCAGTACTTC. This gives the protein CASSSQGGSYEQYF.

The chain joins TRBV27 to TRBJ1-4; 7 nucleotides align to TRBD1. The germline V gene has CDR1 MNHEY and CDR2 SMNVEV (reference sequence). Trimming took 4 bases from V and 7 from J; bases not matched to a gene: 9. This CDR3 has 15 amino acids. For the CDR3, the DNA is TGTGCCAGCAGTTGGACCGGGACAGTGAGTGAAAAACTGTTTTTT. Translation gives CASSWTGTVSEKLFF.

The chain combines TRBV4-2 with TRBJ1-2; 9 bases are a match to TRBD1. The V gene end was trimmed by 4 bases and the J gene end by 8 bases; junction bases not matched to a gene: 11. Germline V gene data show CDR1 as LGHNA and CDR2 as YNFKEQ. This CDR3 contains 15 residues. As DNA, the CDR3 is TGTGCCAGCAGCCCTGGACAGGGACAGGGAGGGGGCTACACCTTC. Its translation is CASSPGQGQGGGYTF.

J is TRBJ2-2 and V is TRBV6-5; 8 positions match TRBD1. Germline assignment: CDR1 MNHEY and CDR2 SVGAGI. The CDR3 contains 15 residues. V trimming: 2 bases; J trimming: 6 bases; junction bases outside the gene matches: 5. The CDR3 sequence is CASSYQGAGAGELFF. The CDR3 bases are TGTGCCAGCAGTTACCAGGGGGCCGGGGCCGGGGAGCTGTTTTTT.

The chain combines TRBV13 with TRBJ2-5; the D gene is possibly TRBD2 (5 bases). TRBJ2-7 explains the end of the DNA better; the J call may be wrong. Germline-derived CDR1 and CDR2 are PRHDT and FYEKMQ (reference sequence). The CDR3 sequence is 16 residues long. Written as DNA, the CDR3 is TGTGCCAGCAGCGCTCCCCGGAGGATCCCCTCCTACGAGCAGTACTTC. Its protein product is CASSAPRRIPSYEQYF.

V is TRBV5-6 and J is TRBJ1-2; tentative D call: TRBD1 (6 bases). Germline V gene data show CDR1 as SGHDT and CDR2 as YYEEEE. V was cut by 4 bases and J by 0 bases, with 19 bases left in between. This CDR3 spans 17 amino acids. CDR3 loop: CASSPGGGKGANYGYTF. In DNA form, the CDR3 reads TGTGCCAGCAGCCCCGGTGGTGGTAAGGGGGCTAACTATGGCTACACCTTC.

V gene TRBV14 combines with J gene TRBJ2-1; D may be TRBD2 (6 bases). This CDR3 is 17 amino acids long. V lost 0 bases, J lost 4 bases, and 16 bases lay in between. CDR1 SGHDN and CDR2 FVKESK come from the germline V gene. In DNA, the CDR3 is TGTGCCAGCAGCCAAGACCCCAGCAGCGGGCCATACAATGAGCAGTTCTTC. Its translation is CASSQDPSSGPYNEQFF. The variable domain in full, with the rest retrieved from reference TRBV14 and TRBJ2-1, is EAGVTQFPSHSVIEKGQTVTLRCDPISGHDNLYWYRRVMGKEIKFLLHFVKESKQDESGMPNNRFLAERTGGTYSTLKVQPAELEDSGVYFCASSQDPSSGPYNEQFFGPGTRLTVL.

The rearrangement joins TRBV2 to TRBJ1-2; D may be TRBD1 (6 bases). The germline V and J ends were trimmed by 6 bases and 4 bases, with 15 bases remaining between them. Germline V gene sequence: CDR1 SNHLY, CDR2 FYNNEI. The CDR3 spans 14 residues. The CDR3 DNA sequence: TGTGCCAGCAGCGCCGCGGGGGCCGCCTATGGCTACACCTTC. It yields the protein CASSAAGAAYGYTF.

J is TRBJ1-4 and V is TRBV18; 7 bases map to TRBD1. Looked up from germline, CDR1 is KGHSH and CDR2 is LQKENI. J gave up 8 bases and V 5 bases, and 8 bases lay outside the gene matches. The CDR3 totals 14 residues. Here the CDR3 reads CASSSDRNGEKLFF. CDR3 in DNA: TGTGCCAGCTCATCGGACAGGAATGGGGAAAAACTGTTTTTT.

The CDR3 coding sequence is TGTGCCTGGGGCCGGGATTCACCCCTCCACTTT. Amino acid sequence: CAWGRDSPLHF. The genes are TRBV30 and TRBJ1-6; D is unclear. V lost 5 bases and J lost 8, with 7 bases in between. CDR1 and CDR2 (germline): GTSNPN, SVGIG (reference sequence). The CDR3 consists of 11 residues.